This record concerns one TCR beta chain sequence. Its antigen is undetermined. The data derive from a study of T cells in Graves' hyperthyroidism and ophthalmopathy. Broader study findings: Appearing also in blood were most of the thyroid clonotypes expanded above 0.001.

The CDR3 has 16 amino acids. V shed 2 bases and J 9 bases; nucleotides not matched to a gene: 10. Researchers amplified the TCR beta CDR3 regions from RNA transcripts. Using the HTBI primer set, a first-round RT-PCR was run on the TCR CDR3. TCRdb reprocessed the multiplex PCR reads via MiXCR and lists one record per CDR3 protein. The repertoire holds 370,000 or so distinct CDR3 sequences, with 20% to 30% as singletons. The receptor's source is a man between 50 and 59 years old with Graves' hyperthyroidism. The sample taken for sequencing was blood. This sequence joins TRBV12-3 or TRBV12-4 and TRBJ2-1, with 10 bases aligning to TRBD2. The CDR3, as DNA: TGTGCCAGCAGTTTAACAGCTCTAGCGGGAGATACTGAGCAGTTCTTC. Its protein is CASSLTALAGDTEQFF.